One sample yielded the 7 T cell receptor beta chains listed below, sequenced in a study of CD4 T cells in relation to SARS-CoV-2 and coronaviruses. These receptors are not linked to any known antigen. Before the COVID-19 pandemic, during about 2010-2018, CD4+ T cells were taken from unexposed donors. After less than 11 days of culture, CD4+ T cells were isolated. TCRdb's copy holds only in-frame clones and misses some; the assay was immunoSEQ multiplex PCR. The table records more than 25,000 clones, over 70% of them present only once. The source material was CD4+ T cells from PBMCs, cultured in vitro. The receptors come from a human donor in good health.

The chain couples TRBV5-8 to TRBJ1-2; 8 bases align to TRBD1. This CDR3 spans 14 amino acids. Germline values: CDR1 SGHTS, CDR2 YDEGEE. V gave up 3 bases and J gave up 1 base; unmatched junction bases: 2. As DNA, the CDR3 is TGTGCCAGCAGCTGGGGACAGGATAACTATGGCTACACCTTC. It encodes CASSWGQDNYGYTF.

The chain links TRBV4-3 to TRBJ2-1; 12 positions match TRBD2. The germline gives CDR1 LGHNA, CDR2 YSLEER. Trimming cost V 0 bases and J 7 bases; bases outside gene matches: 4. The CDR3 extends over 16 amino acids. CDR3 loop: CASSQDWLAGGNEQFF. The DNA of the CDR3 is TGCGCCAGCAGCCAAGATTGGCTAGCGGGAGGGAATGAGCAGTTCTTC.

CDR3 sequence reads: CASSLWRGLRYEQYF. The DNA for the CDR3 is TGTGCCAGCAGTTTATGGAGGGGACTCCGCTACGAGCAGTACTTC. The rearrangement links TRBV28 to TRBJ2-7, with D tentatively TRBD2 (6 bases). V was pared by 0 bases and J by 3 bases, with 12 bases between. The germline gives CDR1 MDHEN, CDR2 SYDVKM. The CDR3 has 15 residues.

This rearrangement joins TRBV7-2 to TRBJ1-6; D gene ambiguous. Germline V gene lookup returns CDR1 SGHTA and CDR2 FQGNSA. This CDR3 comprises 16 residues. V was trimmed by 7 bases and J by 6 bases, leaving 19 bases between them. The CDR3 DNA sequence: TGTGCCAGCACCCCACAAGGGTCGATTATTAATTCACCCCTCCACTTT. It specifies CASTPQGSIINSPLHF.

J is TRBJ2-7 and V is TRBV18, with a weak D call TRBD1 (6 bases). Trimming shortened V by 5 bases and J by 4 bases, and 9 bases separated the two germline ends. CDR3 length: 12 residues. The germline V gene has CDR1 KGHSH and CDR2 LQKENI. The CDR3 nucleotides read TGTGCCAGCTCAGCAGGGGCTTACGAGCAGTACTTC. Translating gives CASSAGAYEQYF.

The V and J genes are TRBV9 and TRBJ2-2; 7 bases fit TRBD1. Germline values: CDR1 SGDLS, CDR2 YYNGEE. This CDR3 comprises 15 residues. With 0 bases clipped from V and 9 bases from J, the junction kept 8 bases outside the gene matches. For the CDR3, the DNA is TGTGCCAGCAGCGTAGAAGGGGGCGCGACTTGGGAGCTGTTTTTT. Translated: CASSVEGGATWELFF.

J is TRBJ2-2 and V is TRBV29-1, with D possibly TRBD2 on 7 matching bases. Germline CDR1 is SQVTM and CDR2 is ANQGSEA. This CDR3 has 13 residues. Trimming left V 8 bases short and J 7 bases short, with 17 bases between. The DNA of the CDR3 is TGCAGCTACCGCGGGGGCGCGGTCGGGGAGCTGTTTTTT. It codes for CSYRGGAVGELFF.